This T cell receptor beta chain originates from a study of T cells in Graves' hyperthyroidism and ophthalmopathy. Diagnosis of hyperthyroidism was new in patients aged 18 to 65, and its duration was under 2 months. Patients showing uncontrolled infection, other autoimmune disease, pregnancy or lactation were ineligible. The CDR3 has 12 residues. The V and J ends lost 7 bases and 5 bases, in that order; junction bases with no gene match: 7. Germline CDR1 DFQATT, CDR2 SNEGSKA (reference sequence). This clonotype was observed at least ten times. Researchers took RNA transcripts and amplified the TCR beta CDR3 regions from them. TCR CDR3 underwent first-round RT-PCR with the HTBI primer set. TCRdb redid the calling of the multiplex PCR reads with MiXCR, one entry per CDR3 protein. The repertoire holds around 300,000 distinct CDR3 sequences, with approximately 13% as singletons.

Sequencing was done on a sample of blood. The J gene is TRBJ1-1, the V gene TRBV20-1, with 7 bases that match TRBD1. This clonotype originated in a woman aged 40 to 55 with Graves' hyperthyroidism. This chain's CDR3 is CSVAGGGTEAFF. In DNA, the CDR3 is TGCAGTGTAGCAGGGGGAGGGACTGAAGCTTTCTTT.